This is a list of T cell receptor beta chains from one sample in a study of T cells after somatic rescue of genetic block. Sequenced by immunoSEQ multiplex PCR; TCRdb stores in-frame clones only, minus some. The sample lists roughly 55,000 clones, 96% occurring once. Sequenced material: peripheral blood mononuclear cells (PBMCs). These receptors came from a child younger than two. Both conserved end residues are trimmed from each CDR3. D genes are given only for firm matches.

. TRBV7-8 ASSLDMNTEAF
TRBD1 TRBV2 ASSDRGHQPQH
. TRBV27 ASSPFGAGARGYT
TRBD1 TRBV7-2 ASSRDRGNQPQH
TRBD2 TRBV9 ASSVALADTDTQY
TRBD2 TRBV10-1 ASSEREGTDTQY
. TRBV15 ATSVRQAFEAF
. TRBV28 ASSLLQGTGELF
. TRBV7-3 ASSLTGGTDTQY
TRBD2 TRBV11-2 ASSSLAGEQY